This T cell receptor (beta chain) stems from a study of Tregs in tolerant kidney transplant recipients. Unstimulated regulatory T cells (CD4+CD25+CD127-), CD4+CD25- non-regulatory cells, CD4 and CD8 cells were FACS-sorted from thawed PBMCs. Data came from immunoSEQ multiplex PCR; TCRdb stores just in-frame clones and leaves some out. The sample lists roughly 68,000 clones; over 80% were seen once. The CDR3 covers 14 residues. The V and J ends lost 6 bases and 11 bases respectively, with 19 bases between them. Germline V gene lookup returns CDR1 MGHDK and CDR2 SYGVNS. The chain uses TRBV25-1 and TRBJ1-4; D is undetermined. Material: CD4+ T cells from blood. This TCR came from a human donor in good health. The CDR3 DNA sequence: TGTGCCAGCAGATCCCCTTGGCCAGGCCAGAAACTGTTTTTT. Translating it yields CASRSPWPGQKLFF.